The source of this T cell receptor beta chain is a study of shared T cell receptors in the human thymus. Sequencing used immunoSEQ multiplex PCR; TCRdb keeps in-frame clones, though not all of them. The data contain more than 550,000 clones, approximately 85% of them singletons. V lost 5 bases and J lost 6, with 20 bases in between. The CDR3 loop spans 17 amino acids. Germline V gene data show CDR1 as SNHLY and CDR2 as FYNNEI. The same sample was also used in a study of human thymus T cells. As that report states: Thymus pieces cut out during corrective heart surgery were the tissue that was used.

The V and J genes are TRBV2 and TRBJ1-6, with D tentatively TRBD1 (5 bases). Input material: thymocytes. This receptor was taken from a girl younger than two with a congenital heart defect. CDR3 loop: CASSKPRVRRSNSPLHF. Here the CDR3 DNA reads TGTGCCAGCAGTAAACCCAGGGTCCGACGGAGTAATTCACCCCTCCACTTT.